The next 14 T cell receptor beta chains were all read from a single sample in a study of blood T cell repertoires in COVID-19. Sequencing used immunoSEQ multiplex PCR; TCRdb keeps in-frame clones, though not all of them. The table has 200,000 to 250,000 clones, approximately 86% seen once. Sequencing was done on a sample of peripheral blood. These receptor sequences come from a man older than 75 with acute or convalescent COVID-19.

The V and J genes are TRBV5-1 and TRBJ2-5; D perhaps matches TRBD1 (7 bases). V was pared by 0 bases and J by 4 bases, with 16 bases between. The germline V gene encodes CDR1 SGHRS and CDR2 YFSETQ. There are 16 residues in the CDR3. The CDR3 loop reads CASSLAPRQGGETQYF. The CDR3 bases are TGCGCCAGCAGCTTGGCACCGCGACAGGGAGGAGAGACCCAGTACTTC. Full variable domain (outside the CDR3, taken from reference TRBV5-1 and TRBJ2-5): KAGVTQTPRYLIKTRGQQVTLSCSPISGHRSVSWYQQTPGQGLQFLFEYFSETQRNKGNFPGRFSGRQFSNSRSEMNVSTLELGDSALYLCASSLAPRQGGETQYFGPGTRLLVL.

This chain connects TRBV6-5 to TRBJ2-2; D not certain. V lost 2 bases, J lost 3 bases, and 4 bases lay in between. Germline V gives CDR1 MNHEY, CDR2 SVGAGI. This CDR3 has 13 amino acids. CDR3 loop: CASSYEYTGELFF. The CDR3 coding sequence is TGTGCCAGCAGTTACGAGTACACCGGGGAGCTGTTTTTT.

V usage is TRBV28 and J usage is TRBJ1-4; D may be TRBD1 (6 bases). From germline, CDR1 is MDHEN and CDR2 SYDVKM. The CDR3 has 13 amino acids. Deletions cut 2 bases from V and 8 bases from J, with 9 bases between. The CDR3 region has the DNA TGTGCCAGCAGTTTAAACAGGGTAGAAAAACTGTTTTTT. It encodes CASSLNRVEKLFF.

The rearrangement uses TRBV5-1 and TRBJ1-3; D is unresolved. The V gene lost 4 bases and the J gene lost 4 bases, with 15 bases spanning the gap. Per the germline V gene, CDR1 is SGHRS and CDR2 is YFSETQ. The CDR3 is 15 residues long. CDR3 loop: CASSTGGSGGNTIYF. The CDR3 nucleotides read TGCGCCAGCAGCACCGGAGGATCTGGAGGAAACACCATATATTTT. Using reference TRBV5-1 and TRBJ1-3 for the parts outside the CDR3, the full variable domain is KAGVTQTPRYLIKTRGQQVTLSCSPISGHRSVSWYQQTPGQGLQFLFEYFSETQRNKGNFPGRFSGRQFSNSRSEMNVSTLELGDSALYLCASSTGGSGGNTIYFGEGSWLTVV.

The J gene is TRBJ1-5, the V gene TRBV2; D uncertain. Germline values: CDR1 SNHLY, CDR2 FYNNEI. Trimming removed 5 bases from V and 0 bases from J, with 14 bases in between. The CDR3 covers 16 residues. Here the CDR3 reads CASSLEQLYSNQPQHF. In DNA, the CDR3 is TGTGCCAGCAGTTTGGAACAGCTTTATAGCAATCAGCCCCAGCATTTT.

The chain carries TRBV29-1 and TRBJ2-1; 7 bases fit TRBD2. This CDR3 has 14 amino acids. Germline loops: CDR1 SQVTM, CDR2 ANQGSEA. Germline trimming cut 6 bases from V and 2 bases from J; bases unmatched to any gene: 7. The DNA for the CDR3 is TGCAGCGTGATTAACGGGGGGACCTACAATGAGCAGTTCTTC. It codes for CSVINGGTYNEQFF.

The chain is built from TRBV9 and TRBJ1-4; 7 bases fit TRBD1. The CDR3 is 14 amino acids. The germline gives CDR1 SGDLS, CDR2 YYNGEE. The trim removed 1 base at V and 3 bases at J, leaving 0 bases unmatched. CDR3 amino acids: CASSVQGANEKLFF. In DNA, the CDR3 is TGTGCCAGCAGCGTACAGGGGGCTAATGAAAAACTGTTTTTT.

This clone has more than one count but fewer than ten. The CDR3 DNA reads TGTGCCAGCAGCTATTCAGGGGGCGCGAACACTGAAGCTTTCTTT. Its protein is CASSYSGGANTEAFF. The chain is built from TRBV11-2 and TRBJ1-1; 8 bases line up with TRBD1. Unmatched junction bases numbered 5, after V lost 4 bases and J lost 1 base. This CDR3 is 15 amino acids long. The germline V gene encodes CDR1 SGHAT and CDR2 FQNNGV.

The chain is built from TRBV21-1 and TRBJ1-4; the D call of TRBD1 is as the table states it, not checked on the DNA. TRBV21-1 constitutes a pseudogene. The CDR3 runs 12 residues. As DNA, the CDR3 is TGTGCCAGCAGCGGACGCAGGGGAAAACTGTTTTTT. The encoded protein is CASSGRRGKLFF.

This chain joins TRBV5-4 and TRBJ1-2, with 9 nucleotides matching TRBD1. Germline CDR1 SGHNT, CDR2 YYREEE (reference sequence). Trimming removed 2 bases from V and 6 bases from J; junction bases left unmatched: 5. The CDR3 has 14 amino acids. Written as DNA, the CDR3 is TGTGCCAGCAGCTTTCCGGGACAGGGAAATGGCTACACCTTC. It translates to CASSFPGQGNGYTF. The full variable domain, its missing parts supplied by reference TRBV5-4 and TRBJ1-2, is ETGVTQSPTHLIKTRGQQVTLRCSSQSGHNTVSWYQQALGQGPQFIFQYYREEENGRGNFPPRFSGLQFPNYSSELNVNALELDDSALYLCASSFPGQGNGYTFGSGTRLTVV.

The chain joins TRBV6-2 or TRBV6-3 to TRBJ2-3; 9 nucleotides line up with TRBD2. With V trimmed by 0 bases and J by 2 bases, 12 bases remained unmatched. This CDR3 spans 19 amino acids. The germline V gene has CDR1 MNHEY and CDR2 SVGEGT. The CDR3 spells CASSYSTPRGGAPTDTQYF. CDR3 nucleotides: TGTGCCAGCAGTTACTCGACGCCTCGCGGGGGGGCTCCCACAGATACGCAGTATTTT.

This chain joins TRBV9 and TRBJ1-2; D is perhaps TRBD1 (6 bases). CDR3 length equals 15 residues. The V end lost 0 bases, the J end lost 4 bases, and 13 bases lay between the germline ends. Germline V gives CDR1 SGDLS, CDR2 YYNGEE. CDR3 coding DNA: TGTGCCAGCAGCGTAGTCACAGGGCCCTCCTATGGCTACACCTTC. It yields the protein CASSVVTGPSYGYTF.

The rearrangement joins TRBV14 to TRBJ2-1, with D possibly being TRBD1 (8 bases). The CDR3 length is 17 residues. Between the trimmed V and J ends, which lost 2 bases and 3 bases, there was a span of 17 bases. Germline CDR1 SGHDN, CDR2 FVKESK. CDR3 in DNA: TGTGCCAGCAGCCAAACAGGGGGACTAATCCGCTACAATGAGCAGTTCTTC. This encodes CASSQTGGLIRYNEQFF.

The chain uses TRBV18 and TRBJ1-3; D possibly corresponds to TRBD1 (5 bases). V was clipped by 2 bases and J by 0 bases, with 14 bases between them. The CDR3 loop spans 17 amino acids. The germline gives CDR1 KGHSH, CDR2 LQKENI. CDR3 sequence reads: CASSPEGLASSGNTIYF. The CDR3, as DNA: TGTGCCAGCTCACCAGAGGGACTGGCGAGCTCTGGAAACACCATATATTTT.